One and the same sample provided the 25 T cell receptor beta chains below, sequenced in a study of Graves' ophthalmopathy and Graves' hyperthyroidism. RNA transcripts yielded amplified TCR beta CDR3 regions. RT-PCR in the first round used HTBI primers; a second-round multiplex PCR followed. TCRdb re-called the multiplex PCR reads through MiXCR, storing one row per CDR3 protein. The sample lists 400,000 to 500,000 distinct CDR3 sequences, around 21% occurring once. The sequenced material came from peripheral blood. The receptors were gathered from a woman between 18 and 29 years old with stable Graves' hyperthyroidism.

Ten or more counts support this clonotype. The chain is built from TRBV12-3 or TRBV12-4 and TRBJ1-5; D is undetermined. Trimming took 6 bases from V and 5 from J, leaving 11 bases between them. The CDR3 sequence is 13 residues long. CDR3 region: CASSLRRDQPQHF. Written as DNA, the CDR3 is TGTGCCAGCAGCCTAAGGAGGGATCAGCCCCAGCATTTT.

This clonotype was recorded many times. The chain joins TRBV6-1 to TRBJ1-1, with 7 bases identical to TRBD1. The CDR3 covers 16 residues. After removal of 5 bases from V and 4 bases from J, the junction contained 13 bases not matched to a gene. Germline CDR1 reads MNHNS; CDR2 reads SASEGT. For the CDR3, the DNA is TGTGCCAGCAGTCGGTCTAGGACAGGAGCCGGCACTGAAGCTTTCTTT. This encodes CASSRSRTGAGTEAFF.

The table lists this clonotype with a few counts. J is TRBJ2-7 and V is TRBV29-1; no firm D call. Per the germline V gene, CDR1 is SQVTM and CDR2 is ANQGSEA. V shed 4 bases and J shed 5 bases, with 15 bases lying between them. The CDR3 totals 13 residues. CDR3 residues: CSVAQRMANEQYF. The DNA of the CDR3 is TGCAGCGTTGCGCAACGGATGGCTAACGAGCAGTACTTC.

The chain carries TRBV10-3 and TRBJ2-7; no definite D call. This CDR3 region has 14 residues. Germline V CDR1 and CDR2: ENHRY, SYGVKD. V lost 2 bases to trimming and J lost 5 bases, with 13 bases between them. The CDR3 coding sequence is TGTGCCATCAGTGAGGGCGGAGAGGATGACGAGCAGTACTTC. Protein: CAISEGGEDDEQYF.

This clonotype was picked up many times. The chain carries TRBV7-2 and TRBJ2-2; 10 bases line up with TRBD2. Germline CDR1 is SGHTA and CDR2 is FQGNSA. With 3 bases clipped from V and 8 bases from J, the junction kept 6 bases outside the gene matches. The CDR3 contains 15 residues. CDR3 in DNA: TGTGCCAGCAGCTTGGCTAGCGGGAGAAGGGGGGAGCTGTTTTTT. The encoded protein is CASSLASGRRGELFF.

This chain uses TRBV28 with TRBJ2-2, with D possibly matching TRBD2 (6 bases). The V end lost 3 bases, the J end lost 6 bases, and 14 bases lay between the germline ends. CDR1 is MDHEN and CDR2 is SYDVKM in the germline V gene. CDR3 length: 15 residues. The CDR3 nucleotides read TGTGCCAGCAGTTTGGCGGACTATGAATCCGGGGAGCTGTTTTTT. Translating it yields CASSLADYESGELFF.

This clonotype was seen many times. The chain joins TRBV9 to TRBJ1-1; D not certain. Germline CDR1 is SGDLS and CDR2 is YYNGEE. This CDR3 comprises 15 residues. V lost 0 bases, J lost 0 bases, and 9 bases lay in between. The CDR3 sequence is CASSVVGSLNTEAFF. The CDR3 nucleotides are TGTGCCAGCAGCGTAGTCGGCAGCTTGAACACTGAAGCTTTCTTT.

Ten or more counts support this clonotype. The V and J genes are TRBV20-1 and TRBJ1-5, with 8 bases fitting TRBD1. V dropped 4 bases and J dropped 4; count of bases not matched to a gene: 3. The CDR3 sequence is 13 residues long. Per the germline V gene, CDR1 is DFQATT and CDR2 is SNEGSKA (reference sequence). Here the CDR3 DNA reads TGCAGTGCTACTACAGGGGGGAATCAGCCCCAGCATTTT. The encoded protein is CSATTGGNQPQHF.

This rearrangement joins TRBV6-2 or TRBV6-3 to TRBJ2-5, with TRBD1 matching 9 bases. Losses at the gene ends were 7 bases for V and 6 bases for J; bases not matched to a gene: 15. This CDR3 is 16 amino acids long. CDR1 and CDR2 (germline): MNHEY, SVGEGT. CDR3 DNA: TGTGCCAGCACCCGAACCGGGACAGGGATCGGGAAGACCCAGTACTTC. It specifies CASTRTGTGIGKTQYF.

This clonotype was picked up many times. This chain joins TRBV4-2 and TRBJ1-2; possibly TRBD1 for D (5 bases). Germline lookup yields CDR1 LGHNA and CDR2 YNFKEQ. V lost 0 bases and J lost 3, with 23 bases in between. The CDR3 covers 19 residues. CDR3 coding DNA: TGTGCCAGCAGCCAAGAAAGCCTTGGGTTGTCAGGGAAAGACTATGGCTACACCTTC. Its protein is CASSQESLGLSGKDYGYTF.

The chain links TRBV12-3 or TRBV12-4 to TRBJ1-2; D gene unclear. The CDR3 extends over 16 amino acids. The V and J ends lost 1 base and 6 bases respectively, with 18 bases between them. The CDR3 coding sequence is TGTGCCAGCAGTTTAGGCGCGGAATCCTCACGTCATGGCTACACCTTC. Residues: CASSLGAESSRHGYTF.

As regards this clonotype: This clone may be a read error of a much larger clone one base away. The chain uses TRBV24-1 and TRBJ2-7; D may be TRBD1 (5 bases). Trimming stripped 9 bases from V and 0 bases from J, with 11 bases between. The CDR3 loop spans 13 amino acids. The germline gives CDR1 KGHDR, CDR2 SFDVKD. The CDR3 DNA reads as TGTGCCACCTCAGGGTCTTCCTCCTACGAGCAGTACTTC. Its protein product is CATSGSSSYEQYF.

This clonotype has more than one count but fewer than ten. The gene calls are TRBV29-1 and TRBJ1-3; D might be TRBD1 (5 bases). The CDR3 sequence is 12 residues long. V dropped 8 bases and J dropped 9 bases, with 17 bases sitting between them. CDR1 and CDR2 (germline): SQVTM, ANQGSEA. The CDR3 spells CSSRAAGGTIYF. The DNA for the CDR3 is TGCAGCTCCAGGGCAGCCGGGGGCACCATATATTTT.

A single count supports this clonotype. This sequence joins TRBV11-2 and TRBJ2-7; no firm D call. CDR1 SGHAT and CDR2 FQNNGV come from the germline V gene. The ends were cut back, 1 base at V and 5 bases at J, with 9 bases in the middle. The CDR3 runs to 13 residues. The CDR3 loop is CASSLGQVDEQYF. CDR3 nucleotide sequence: TGTGCCAGCAGCTTAGGGCAGGTGGACGAGCAGTACTTC.

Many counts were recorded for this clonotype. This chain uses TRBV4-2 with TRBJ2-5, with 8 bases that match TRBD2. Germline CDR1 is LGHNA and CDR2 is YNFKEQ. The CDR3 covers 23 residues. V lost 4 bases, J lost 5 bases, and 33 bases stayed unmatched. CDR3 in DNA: TGTGCCAGCAGCCGGGGTGGGGTAGCGGGACTAAAACCCACTAAGTTGCATCGTGAGACCCAGTACTTC. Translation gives CASSRGGVAGLKPTKLHRETQYF.

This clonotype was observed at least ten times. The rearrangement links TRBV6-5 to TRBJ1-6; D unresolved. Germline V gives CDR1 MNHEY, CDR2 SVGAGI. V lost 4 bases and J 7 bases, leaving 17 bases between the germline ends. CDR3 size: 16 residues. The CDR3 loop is CASSLDLRAQNSPLHF. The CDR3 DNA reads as TGTGCCAGCAGTTTAGATCTCCGGGCCCAAAATTCACCCCTCCACTTT.

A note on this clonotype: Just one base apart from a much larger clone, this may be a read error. The CDR3 coding sequence is TGTGCCAGCAGCTTAAGACAGGGGTGGGAAGCTATCTTT. This encodes CASSLRQGWEAIF. This chain uses TRBV13 with TRBJ1-1, with TRBD1 identical over 8 bases. The CDR3 is 13 residues long. In germline, CDR1 is PRHDT, CDR2 FYEKMQ (reference sequence).

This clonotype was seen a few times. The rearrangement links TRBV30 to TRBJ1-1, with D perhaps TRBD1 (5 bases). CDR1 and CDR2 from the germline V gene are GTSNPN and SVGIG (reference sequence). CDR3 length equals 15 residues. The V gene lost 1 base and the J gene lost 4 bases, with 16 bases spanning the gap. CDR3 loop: CAWSGDPGGVTEAFF. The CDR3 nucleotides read TGTGCCTGGAGTGGGGACCCCGGCGGGGTCACTGAAGCTTTCTTT.

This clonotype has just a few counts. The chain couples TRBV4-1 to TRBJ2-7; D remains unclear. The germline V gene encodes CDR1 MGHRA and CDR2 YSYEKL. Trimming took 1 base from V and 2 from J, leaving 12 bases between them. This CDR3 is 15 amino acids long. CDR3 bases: TGCGCCAGCAGCCAAGTCATCTGGCAGGCCTACGAGCAGTACTTC. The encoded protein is CASSQVIWQAYEQYF.

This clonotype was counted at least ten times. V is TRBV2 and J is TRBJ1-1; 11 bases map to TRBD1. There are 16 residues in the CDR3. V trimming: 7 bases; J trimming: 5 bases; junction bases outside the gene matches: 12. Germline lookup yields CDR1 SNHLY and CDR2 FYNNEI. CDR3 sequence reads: CASNPWTGGAQTEAFF. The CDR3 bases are TGTGCCAGCAACCCGTGGACAGGGGGCGCCCAGACTGAAGCTTTCTTT.

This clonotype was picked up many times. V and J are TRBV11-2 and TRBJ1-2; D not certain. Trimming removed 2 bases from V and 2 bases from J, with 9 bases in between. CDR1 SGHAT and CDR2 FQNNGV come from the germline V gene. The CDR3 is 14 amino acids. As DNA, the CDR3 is TGTGCCAGCAGCTTATTTGCGCAGAACTATGGCTACACCTTC. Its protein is CASSLFAQNYGYTF.

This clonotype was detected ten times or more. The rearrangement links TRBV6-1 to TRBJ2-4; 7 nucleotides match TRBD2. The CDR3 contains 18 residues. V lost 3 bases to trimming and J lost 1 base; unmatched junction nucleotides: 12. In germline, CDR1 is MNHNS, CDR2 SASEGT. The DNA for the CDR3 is TGTGCCAGCAGTGAGCGTGTGTGGCGAGCGGGGGCCAAAAACATTCAGTACTTC. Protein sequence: CASSERVWRAGAKNIQYF.

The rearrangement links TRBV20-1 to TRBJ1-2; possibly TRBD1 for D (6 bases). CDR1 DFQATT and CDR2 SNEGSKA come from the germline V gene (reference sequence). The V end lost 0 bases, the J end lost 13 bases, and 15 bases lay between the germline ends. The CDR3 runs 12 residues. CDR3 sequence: CSARDLRGSSTF. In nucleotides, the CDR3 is TGCAGTGCTAGAGATCTCAGGGGTAGCTCCACCTTC.

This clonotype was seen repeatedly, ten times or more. CDR3 nucleotides: TGCAGTGTCAGACAGGGGCAAGAGACCCAGTACTTC. Translated, it gives CSVRQGQETQYF. The chain employs TRBV20-1 and TRBJ2-5; 8 bases are a match to TRBD1. CDR3 size: 12 residues. The V and J ends lost 7 bases and 2 bases, in that order; junction bases with no gene match: 3. The germline V gene has CDR1 DFQATT and CDR2 SNEGSKA (reference sequence).

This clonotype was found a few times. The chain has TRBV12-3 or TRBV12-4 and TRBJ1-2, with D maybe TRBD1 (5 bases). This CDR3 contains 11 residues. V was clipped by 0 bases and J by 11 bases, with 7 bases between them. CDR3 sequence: CASSLAQGYTF. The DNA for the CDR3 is TGTGCCAGCAGTTTAGCGCAGGGTTACACCTTC.